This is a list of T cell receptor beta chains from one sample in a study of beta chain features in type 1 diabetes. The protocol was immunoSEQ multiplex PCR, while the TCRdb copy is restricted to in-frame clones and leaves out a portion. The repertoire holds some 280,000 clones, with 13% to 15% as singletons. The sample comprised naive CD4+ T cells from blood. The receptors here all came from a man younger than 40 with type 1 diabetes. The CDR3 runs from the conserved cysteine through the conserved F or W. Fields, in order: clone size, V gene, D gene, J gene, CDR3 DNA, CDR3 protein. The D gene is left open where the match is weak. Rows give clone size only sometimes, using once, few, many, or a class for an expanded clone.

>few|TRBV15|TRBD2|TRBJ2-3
TGTGCCACCAGCAGAGAGGCGGGAGGGCGTCTCGCCACACTGGATACGCAGTATTTT
CATSREAGGRLATLDTQYF
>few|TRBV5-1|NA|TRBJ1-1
TGCGCCAGCAGGGCACAGGGTAGCGACACTGAAGCTTTCTTT
CASRAQGSDTEAFF
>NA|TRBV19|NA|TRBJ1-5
TGTGCCAGTCGACAGCGCCTCAATCAGCCCCAGCATTTT
CASRQRLNQPQHF
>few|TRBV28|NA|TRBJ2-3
TGTGCCAGCAGCCTGGCGGCAGATACGCAGTATTTT
CASSLAADTQYF
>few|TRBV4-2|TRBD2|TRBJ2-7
TGTGCCAGCAGCCAACCCACTGCCTCGGGGGGGTACGAGCAGTACTTC
CASSQPTASGGYEQYF
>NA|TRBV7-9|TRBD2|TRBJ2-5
TGTGCCAGCATCCCGGGGAGGGTTCCGGAGACCCAGTACTTC
CASIPGRVPETQYF
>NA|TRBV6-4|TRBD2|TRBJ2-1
TGTGCCAGCAGAAACACCGTAGCGGGATTCAATGAGCAGTTCTTC
CASRNTVAGFNEQFF
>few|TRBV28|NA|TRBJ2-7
TGTGCCACCGACAGTCAATCCTCCTACGAGCAGTACTTC
CATDSQSSYEQYF
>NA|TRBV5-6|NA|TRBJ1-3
TGTGCCAGCAGCACCGGGTTTAGCTCTGGAAACACCATATATTTT
CASSTGFSSGNTIYF
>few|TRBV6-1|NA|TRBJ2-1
TGTGCCAGCAGTGAGGGAGCGGGTTCCTACAATGAGCAGTTCTTC
CASSEGAGSYNEQFF
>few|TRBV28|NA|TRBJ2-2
TGTGCCAGCAGTGTGTCTCGGGAGCTGTTTTTT
CASSVSRELFF
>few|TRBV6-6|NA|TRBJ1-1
TGTGCCCTAGCCGGCCACTTAAACACTGAAGCTTTCTTT
CALAGHLNTEAFF
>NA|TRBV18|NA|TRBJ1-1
TGTGCCAGCTCACTAGGGGAGAACACTGAAGCTTTCTTT
CASSLGENTEAFF
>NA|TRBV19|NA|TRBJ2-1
TGTGCCAGTATGGATGTGGGCGCGTCCTACAATGAGCAGTTCTTC
CASMDVGASYNEQFF
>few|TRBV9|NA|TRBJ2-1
TGTGCCAGCAGCGTAGAGGGTCAGGGGTGGATGAATGAGCAGTTCTTC
CASSVEGQGWMNEQFF
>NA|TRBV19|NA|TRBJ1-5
TGTGCCAGTAGTATAGGAGGGTCACAGCCCCAGCATTTT
CASSIGGSQPQHF
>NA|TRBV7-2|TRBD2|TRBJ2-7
TGTGCCAGCAGCCGGGGACTAGAAGCCTACGAGCAGTACTTC
CASSRGLEAYEQYF
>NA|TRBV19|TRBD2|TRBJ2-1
TGTGCCAGTAGTCTAGGAAGCTCTAGCGGTGAGCAGTTCTTC
CASSLGSSSGEQFF
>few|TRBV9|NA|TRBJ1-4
TGTGCCAGCAGCGTATCGGGGTCCAATGAAAAACTGTTTTTT
CASSVSGSNEKLFF
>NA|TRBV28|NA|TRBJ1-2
TGTGCCAGCAGTTTTTCAGGGGTCGATGGCTACACCTTC
CASSFSGVDGYTF
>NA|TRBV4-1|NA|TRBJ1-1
TGCGCCAGCGGAAAGTTTCGACAGACGAACACTGAAGCTTTCTTT
CASGKFRQTNTEAFF
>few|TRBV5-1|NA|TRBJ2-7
TGCGCCAGCAGCTTGACCGACATCTACGAGCAGTACTTC
CASSLTDIYEQYF
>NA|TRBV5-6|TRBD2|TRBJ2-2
TGTGCCAGCACTCTTGGCCGGGGGGAGGTTGCCGGGGAGCTGTTTTTT
CASTLGRGEVAGELFF
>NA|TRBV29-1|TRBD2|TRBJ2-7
TGCAGCGTTGCCCCCGTGGGGGGAGCGGGAGGGTCCCCTCCCGAGCAGTACTTC
CSVAPVGGAGGSPPEQYF
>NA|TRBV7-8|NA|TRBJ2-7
TGTGCCAGCAGCTTAGACGGGAGTAACTACGAGCAGTACTTC
CASSLDGSNYEQYF
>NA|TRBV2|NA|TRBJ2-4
TGTGCCAGTGCCAATCAGGGGGCCAAAAACATTCAGTACTTC
CASANQGAKNIQYF
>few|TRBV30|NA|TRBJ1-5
TGTGCCTGGAGTGTACGAGGAGGTCAGCCCCAGCATTTT
CAWSVRGGQPQHF
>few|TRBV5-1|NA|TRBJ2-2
TGCGCCAGCAGCCCCGAGGGCGGGGAGCTGTTTTTT
CASSPEGGELFF
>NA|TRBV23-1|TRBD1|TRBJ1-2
TGCGCCAGCAGTCCCAGGGGGTGGTACTATGGCTACACCTTC
CASSPRGWYYGYTF
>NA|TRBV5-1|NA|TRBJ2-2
TGCGCCAGCAGCTCAGACTCCGGGGAGCTGTTTTTT
CASSSDSGELFF
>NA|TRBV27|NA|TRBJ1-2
TGTGCCAGCAGCTTTACAGGGAATGGCTACACCTTC
CASSFTGNGYTF
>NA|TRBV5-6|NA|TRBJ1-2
TGTGCCAGCAGCTTGAAGCCTCACTATGGCTACACCTTC
CASSLKPHYGYTF
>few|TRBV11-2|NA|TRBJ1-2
TGTGCCAGCAGCTTAGGGGAGGGCGGCTACACCTTC
CASSLGEGGYTF
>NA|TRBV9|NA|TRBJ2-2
TGTGCCAGCAGCGTAGAATCCGGGGGGCGAGGCGGGGAGCTGTTTTTT
CASSVESGGRGGELFF
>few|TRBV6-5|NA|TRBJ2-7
TGTGCCAGCAGTTACCGTGCGGGCGAGCAGTACTTC
CASSYRAGEQYF
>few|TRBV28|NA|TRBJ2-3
TGTGCCAGCAGGAAACAGGGTAGCACAGATACGCAGTATTTT
CASRKQGSTDTQYF
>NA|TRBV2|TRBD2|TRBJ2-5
TGTGCCAGCAAGTCTGCGGGAGGGTTGGAGACCCAGTACTTC
CASKSAGGLETQYF
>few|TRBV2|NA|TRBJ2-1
TGTGCCAGCAGTGGGGGGCGCTACAATGAGCAGTTCTTC
CASSGGRYNEQFF
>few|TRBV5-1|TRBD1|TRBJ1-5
TGCGCCAGCAGCTTAGGGACAGAGAATCAGCCCCAGCATTTT
CASSLGTENQPQHF
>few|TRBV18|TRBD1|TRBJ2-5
TGTGCCAGCTCACCCCCGGGACAGCAAGAGACCCAGTACTTC
CASSPPGQQETQYF
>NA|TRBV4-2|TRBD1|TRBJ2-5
TGTGCCAGCAGCCAAGGGGACAGTCGAGAGACCCAGTACTTC
CASSQGDSRETQYF
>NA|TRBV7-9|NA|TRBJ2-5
TGTGCCAGCAGCGCACAGGGAGTAGAGACCCAGTACTTC
CASSAQGVETQYF
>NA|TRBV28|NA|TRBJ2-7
TGTGCCAGCACCACAGGGTTCTCCTACGAGCAGTACTTC
CASTTGFSYEQYF
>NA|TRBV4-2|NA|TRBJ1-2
TGTGCCAGCAGCCAAGAGGCAGGGTCTTATGGCTACACCTTC
CASSQEAGSYGYTF
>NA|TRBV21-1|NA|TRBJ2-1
TGTGCCAGCAGCAAAAGTCCCCGGTGGACTAGCAAGTTCTTC
CASSKSPRWTSKFF